The T cell receptor (beta chain) described here comes from a study of blood T cells in healthy people across ages. Study-level results: Age showed a roughly linear inverse relationship with TCR beta diversity per million T cells.

Germline values: CDR1 WSHSY, CDR2 SAAADI. The V and J ends lost 0 bases and 9 bases respectively, with 8 bases between them. CDR3 length equals 12 residues. As for this clonotype: What it recognizes is unknown.

Next came a second PCR, run for about 6 to 11 cycles, which used a sample-barcoded 5' primer along with a J-beta primer mix. A template-switch adaptor that had 12 random nucleotides put a tag on each cDNA molecule. A single record per CDR3 protein comes from TCRdb applying MiXCR to the 5' RACE reads. This table holds hundreds of thousands of distinct CDR3 sequences, around a fifth found once. The V and J genes are TRBV10-2 and TRBJ1-2; no firm D call. The source of this sequence is a man between 65 and 85 years old in good health. Sequenced input: blood. Here the CDR3 reads CASSESVGSYTF. In DNA form, the CDR3 reads TGCGCCAGCAGTGAGTCCGTGGGGAGCTACACCTTC.